The 2 T cell receptor beta chains given below trace back to one sample, sequenced in a study of Ad26.COV2.S vaccination and SARS-CoV-2 variants. The sample's treatment: some 19 received Ad26.COV2.S at low or high dose, single or two shots; about 5 received placebo; per-sample allocation not given. Sampling took place 63 days after the first vaccine or placebo injection. Repertoires were generated with immunoSEQ multiplex PCR, while TCRdb's copy carries only in-frame clones and drops some. The sample contains 440,000 or so clones, roughly 90% of which appear only once. The sample in question was peripheral blood, obtained in a trial of Ad26.COV2.S vaccine versus placebo. The receptor set was obtained from a person aged 18-65 years who received the Ad26.COV2.S COVID-19 vaccine or a placebo.

The chain links TRBV28 to TRBJ1-6; TRBD1 might be the D (6 bases). With 6 bases removed from V and 12 bases from J, the gap between germline ends came to 18 bases. The CDR3 is 14 residues long. Looked up from germline, CDR1 is MDHEN and CDR2 is SYDVKM. CDR3 sequence (DNA): TGTGCCAGCAGGACCGACAGGTCCCAGGGACCCCTCCACTTT. The encoded protein is CASRTDRSQGPLHF.

The rearrangement joins TRBV19 to TRBJ2-3, with TRBD1 matching 7 bases. The CDR3 runs to 16 residues. Germline CDR1 reads LNHDA; CDR2 reads SQIVND (reference sequence). V was pared by 5 bases and J by 2 bases, with 10 bases of the junction left unmatched. CDR3 residues: CASSPRDRTTTDTQYF. CDR3 nucleotide sequence: TGTGCCAGTAGTCCACGGGACAGAACTACCACAGATACGCAGTATTTT.